The next 22 T cell receptor beta chains were all read from a single sample in a study of T cells in localized non-small cell lung cancer. TCRdb's copy holds only in-frame clones and misses some; the assay was immunoSEQ multiplex PCR. The sample consists of fewer than 50,000 clones, roughly 83% of them appearing once. The starting material was PBMCs, obtained before any cancer treatment. These receptors all come from a man aged 40 to 75 with stage II lung adenocarcinoma.

V and J are TRBV4-3 and TRBJ2-1; D remains unclear. Germline CDR1 is LGHNA and CDR2 is YSLEER. The CDR3 length is 16 residues. Trimming removed 1 base from V and 0 bases from J, with 10 bases in between. CDR3 amino acids: CASSQVGRSSYNEQFF. The DNA of the CDR3 is TGCGCCAGCAGCCAAGTAGGTAGGAGCTCCTACAATGAGCAGTTCTTC.

The chain is built from TRBV4-2 and TRBJ1-4; 7 bases map to TRBD1. The V and J ends lost 5 bases and 13 bases, in that order; junction bases with no gene match: 10. The CDR3 covers 13 residues. Germline CDR1 LGHNA, CDR2 YNFKEQ. The CDR3 reads CASSVRQGEGLFF. The CDR3 DNA sequence: TGTGCCAGCAGCGTACGACAGGGAGAAGGACTGTTTTTT.

The gene calls are TRBV27 and TRBJ2-3; 8 nucleotides agree with TRBD1. This CDR3 contains 14 residues. The V gene end was trimmed by 3 bases and the J gene end by 6 bases; junction bases not matched to a gene: 5. Germline CDR1 is MNHEY and CDR2 is SMNVEV (reference sequence). The CDR3 DNA reads as TGTGCCAGCAGTTTCCGCCAGGGGGCGGATACGCAGTATTTT. Translated, it gives CASSFRQGADTQYF.

The rearrangement links TRBV18 to TRBJ1-4; 8 nucleotides align to TRBD1. J was trimmed by 8 bases and V by 3 bases; bases with no gene match: 14. The CDR3 length is 17 residues. Per germline, CDR1 KGHSH and CDR2 LQKENI. CDR3: CASSPLTGEGMREKLFF. CDR3 coding DNA: TGTGCCAGCTCACCGCTGACAGGGGAGGGGATGAGGGAAAAACTGTTTTTT.

This chain joins TRBV5-4 and TRBJ2-1; tentative D call: TRBD2 (6 bases). CDR1 and CDR2 from the germline V gene are SGHNT and YYREEE (reference sequence). The CDR3 runs to 14 residues. The ends were cut back, 0 bases at V and 3 bases at J, with 7 bases in the middle. For the CDR3, the DNA is TGTGCCAGCAGCTTGGGACTAGACTACAATGAGCAGTTCTTC. It specifies CASSLGLDYNEQFF.

J is TRBJ2-1 and V is TRBV7-2; TRBD2 aligns across 7 bases. The germline V gene has CDR1 SGHTA and CDR2 FQGNSA. The CDR3 spans 17 residues. After removal of 2 bases from V and 2 bases from J, the junction contained 9 bases not matched to a gene. The CDR3 reads CASSLYPRGSPYNEQFF. The CDR3 DNA is TGTGCCAGCAGCTTATACCCGCGGGGGAGCCCCTACAATGAGCAGTTCTTC.

This clone was observed a single time. The chain is built from TRBV19 and TRBJ2-2; D unresolved. From germline, CDR1 is LNHDA and CDR2 SQIVND (reference sequence). This CDR3 is built from 14 residues. V lost 8 bases to trimming and J lost 1 base, with 11 bases between them. In nucleotides, the CDR3 is TGTGCCAGTGAAAGGGTGTTGAACACCGGGGAGCTGTTTTTT. Translation gives CASERVLNTGELFF.

As DNA, the CDR3 is TGTGCTAGTGGTTTGAGAAATACGCAGTATTTT. Its translation: CASGLRNTQYF. V and J are TRBV12-5 and TRBJ2-3; D unclear. V gave up 2 bases and J gave up 7 bases, with 4 bases separating them. Germline CDR1 is LGHNT and CDR2 is FRNRAP. The CDR3 consists of 11 residues.

The chain uses TRBV2 and TRBJ2-7; 7 bases are a match to TRBD1. The CDR3 extends over 14 amino acids. Germline CDR1 reads SNHLY; CDR2 reads FYNNEI. V lost 5 bases and J lost 1; bases outside the gene matches: 5. The CDR3 region has the DNA TGTGCCAGCAGTCTAGGGACAGTTTCCTACGAGCAGTACTTC. Its translation is CASSLGTVSYEQYF.

In this sample, this clone turned up once. The genes are TRBV9 and TRBJ2-3; D is possibly TRBD2 (5 bases). V lost 4 bases, J lost 2 bases, and 17 bases lay in between. The V gene's germline CDR1 is SGDLS and CDR2 YYNGEE. This CDR3 is built from 16 residues. The CDR3 protein is CASSLFPGIHTDTQYF. DNA of the CDR3: TGTGCCAGCAGCCTTTTCCCGGGAATTCACACAGATACGCAGTATTTT.

This clone occurred a few times. V and J are TRBV11-2 and TRBJ2-1; D gene uncertain. Germline V CDR1 and CDR2: SGHAT, FQNNGV. The CDR3 is made up of 15 amino acids. Trimming removed 5 bases at V and 0 bases at J, with 11 bases between. The CDR3 is CASSQGESSYNEQFF. CDR3 DNA: TGTGCCAGCAGCCAAGGAGAAAGCTCCTACAATGAGCAGTTCTTC.

This clone appeared a few times. The V and J genes are TRBV5-6 and TRBJ2-3; D gene uncertain. Germline CDR1 is SGHDT and CDR2 is YYEEEE. The CDR3 has 12 residues. V was clipped by 4 bases and J by 9 bases, with 12 bases between them. CDR3 sequence: CASSPVMGTQYF. The CDR3 DNA reads as TGTGCCAGCAGCCCCGTGATGGGAACGCAGTATTTT.

The chain employs TRBV10-2 and TRBJ2-3, with D uncertain. Germline V gives CDR1 WSHSY, CDR2 SAAADI. Trimming pared 6 bases from V and 0 bases from J, leaving 10 bases between. The CDR3 spans 14 residues. CDR3: CASSPSPSTDTQYF. DNA of the CDR3: TGCGCCAGCAGCCCCTCACCCAGCACAGATACGCAGTATTTT.

This clone appeared once. The chain joins TRBV28 to TRBJ1-4, with D unresolved. With 2 bases removed from V and 8 bases from J, the gap between germline ends came to 12 bases. The CDR3 extends over 14 amino acids. Germline loops: CDR1 MDHEN, CDR2 SYDVKM. CDR3 sequence reads: CASSLLWPREKLFF. CDR3 sequence (DNA): TGTGCCAGCAGTTTACTCTGGCCGCGGGAAAAACTGTTTTTT.

The chain recombines TRBV6-1 with TRBJ2-7, with TRBD1 matching 10 bases. V trimming: 7 bases; J trimming: 12 bases; junction bases outside the gene matches: 12. The CDR3 has 13 amino acids. CDR1 and CDR2 (germline): MNHNS, SASEGT. The CDR3 reads CASIPTGTGALYF. CDR3 nucleotides: TGTGCCAGCATTCCTACCGGGACAGGGGCCTTGTACTTC.

The rearrangement joins TRBV7-3 to TRBJ2-5; D call uncertain. V was cut by 2 bases and J by 4 bases, with 8 bases left in between. CDR1 and CDR2 (germline): SGHTA, FQGTGA. The CDR3 consists of 13 residues. CDR3 coding DNA: TGTGCCAGCAGCTTAGTTCAAGGAGAGACCCAGTACTTC. As protein: CASSLVQGETQYF.

DNA of the CDR3: TGTGCCAGCAGCTCAGGGGTCTATTCCTACGAGCAGTACTTC. Protein product: CASSSGVYSYEQYF. V usage is TRBV7-2 and J usage is TRBJ2-7, with D perhaps TRBD1 (6 bases). CDR1 and CDR2 (germline): SGHTA, FQGNSA. Between the trimmed V and J ends, which lost 4 bases and 1 base, there was a span of 11 bases. The CDR3 loop spans 14 amino acids.

V is TRBV7-2 and J is TRBJ1-1, with 7 bases identical to TRBD1. This CDR3 has 16 amino acids. Looked up from germline, CDR1 is SGHTA and CDR2 is FQGNSA. V lost 7 bases, J lost 0 bases, and 11 bases stayed unmatched. The CDR3 loop reads CASTSQGGRMNTEAFF. In nucleotides, the CDR3 is TGTGCCAGCACCTCCCAGGGGGGGAGAATGAACACTGAAGCTTTCTTT.

A word on this clone: One end of the junction is discordant with germline, which a read error may explain. The genes are TRBV6-5 and TRBJ2-7; 7 bases agree with TRBD1. The CDR3 is made up of 15 amino acids. Germline CDR1 reads MNHEY; CDR2 reads SVGAGI. The CDR3 reads CASSYSQGETYEQYF. The CDR3 region has the DNA TGTGCCAGCAGCTACTCGCAGGGGGAGACCTACGAGCAGTACTTC.

Only one count was recorded for this clone. This chain connects TRBV6-5 to TRBJ2-3, with TRBD1 as a possible D gene (7 bases). V lost 8 bases to trimming and J lost 0 bases, with 15 bases between them. The CDR3 length is 15 residues. CDR1 MNHEY and CDR2 SVGAGI come from the germline V gene. The CDR3 DNA sequence: TGTGCCAGCCGAATGACAGGGACTAGCACAGATACGCAGTATTTT. As protein: CASRMTGTSTDTQYF.

J is TRBJ2-7 and V is TRBV27, with TRBD1 as a possible D gene (6 bases). Trimming pared 2 bases from V and 2 bases from J, leaving 10 bases between. This CDR3 is 14 amino acids long. The germline V gene has CDR1 MNHEY and CDR2 SMNVEV (reference sequence). CDR3 amino acids: CASSLGGGAYEQYF. CDR3 sequence (DNA): TGTGCCAGCAGTTTAGGTGGGGGCGCCTACGAGCAGTACTTC.

This clone is a singleton in its sample. The gene calls are TRBV6-5 and TRBJ1-5, with unresolved D. Germline V gives CDR1 MNHEY, CDR2 SVGAGI. There are 13 residues in the CDR3. Deletions cut 2 bases from V and 5 bases from J, with 7 bases between. The CDR3 loop is CASSYRSYQPQHF. DNA of the CDR3: TGTGCCAGCAGTTACCGATCATATCAGCCCCAGCATTTT.